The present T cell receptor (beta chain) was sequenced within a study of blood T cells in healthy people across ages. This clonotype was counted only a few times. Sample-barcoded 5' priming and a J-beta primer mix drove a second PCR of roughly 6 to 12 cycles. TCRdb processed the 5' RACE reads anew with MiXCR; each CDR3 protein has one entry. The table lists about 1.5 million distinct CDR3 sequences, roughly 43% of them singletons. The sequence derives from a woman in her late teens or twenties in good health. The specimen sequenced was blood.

The CDR3 reads CASSPGGTATYEQYF. In DNA, the CDR3 is TGTGCCAGCAGCCCAGGCGGGACAGCAACCTACGAGCAGTACTTC. The chain has TRBV7-2 and TRBJ2-7, with a weak D call TRBD1 (7 bases). Looked up from germline, CDR1 is SGHTA and CDR2 is FQGNSA. This CDR3 spans 15 amino acids. The V end lost 5 bases, the J end lost 2 bases, and 16 bases lay between the germline ends.